Below are 14 T cell receptor beta chains sequenced from a single sample in a study of cytomegalovirus exposure and HLA in healthy donors. Produced via immunoSEQ multiplex PCR; TCRdb's table is partial and in-frame only. The profile shows 250,000 to 400,000 clones, roughly 90% of them singletons. Material: PBMCs. These receptors were taken from a man aged 25 to 40 in good health and CMV-seronegative.

The chain uses TRBV4-3 and TRBJ1-4; TRBD1 is a possible D gene (5 bases). V was trimmed by 0 bases and J by 0 bases, leaving 8 bases between them. The CDR3 has 16 amino acids. The germline V gene has CDR1 LGHNA and CDR2 YSLEER. The CDR3 protein is CASSQDPGSTNEKLFF. CDR3 DNA: TGCGCCAGCAGCCAAGACCCAGGGTCAACTAATGAAAAACTGTTTTTT.

V usage is TRBV18 and J usage is TRBJ2-7; TRBD2 aligns across 9 bases. The germline gives CDR1 KGHSH, CDR2 LQKENI. The CDR3 has 20 amino acids. V was clipped by 0 bases and J by 2 bases; unmatched bases: 17. The CDR3: CASSPPPEKTGTSHTYEQYF. For the CDR3, the DNA is TGTGCCAGCTCACCACCGCCCGAAAAGACCGGGACTAGCCACACCTACGAGCAGTACTTC.

The chain employs TRBV19 and TRBJ1-6, with D unclear. Germline values: CDR1 LNHDA, CDR2 SQIVND (reference sequence). The CDR3 length is 15 residues. V lost 9 bases to trimming and J lost 0 bases, with 12 bases between them. CDR3 DNA: TGTGCCAGCAGAGCGACCCGCTCCTATAATTCACCCCTCCACTTT. Protein: CASRATRSYNSPLHF.

V is TRBV7-2 and J is TRBJ2-2; D perhaps matches TRBD2 (5 bases). Looked up from germline, CDR1 is SGHTA and CDR2 is FQGNSA. The CDR3 totals 16 residues. Trimming left V 5 bases short and J 0 bases short, with 13 bases between. The CDR3 region has the DNA TGTGCCAGCAGCAAGGGAGTAAGGGCGAACACCGGGGAGCTGTTTTTT. Translation gives CASSKGVRANTGELFF. Complete variable domain (other parts from reference TRBV7-2 and TRBJ2-2): GAGVSQSPSNKVTEKGKDVELRCDPISGHTALYWYRQSLGQGLEFLIYFQGNSAPDKSGLPSDRFSAERTGGSVSTLTIQRTQQEDSAVYLCASSKGVRANTGELFFGEGSRLTVL.

The rearrangement links TRBV7-9 to TRBJ2-3; a possible D gene is TRBD2 (6 bases). Per germline, CDR1 SEHNR and CDR2 FQNEAQ (reference sequence). The CDR3 sequence is 15 residues long. The germline V and J ends were trimmed by 1 base and 0 bases, with 8 bases remaining between them. The CDR3 nucleotides are TGTGCCAGCAGCTTAGGCGGGGATAGCACAGATACGCAGTATTTT. Protein sequence: CASSLGGDSTDTQYF.

V gene TRBV7-2 combines with J gene TRBJ1-3; D not resolved. CDR1 and CDR2 (germline): SGHTA, FQGNSA. This CDR3 is built from 13 residues. V was shortened by 3 bases and J by 9 bases, with 12 bases between the two germline ends. CDR3 protein: CASSFRSGGTIYF. For the CDR3, the DNA is TGTGCCAGCAGCTTTCGGTCTGGAGGCACCATATATTTT.

V usage is TRBV7-8 and J usage is TRBJ2-7; 7 positions match TRBD1. V dropped 5 bases and J dropped 4; count of bases not matched to a gene: 14. This CDR3 spans 16 amino acids. CDR1 and CDR2 (germline): SGHVS, FQNEAQ. CDR3 coding DNA: TGTGCCAGCAGCCCCCCCCCGGGACAGCCAAGATACGAGCAGTACTTC. Its translation: CASSPPPGQPRYEQYF.

The V and J genes are TRBV6-5 and TRBJ1-4, with 7 nucleotides matching TRBD1. This CDR3 has 14 amino acids. Germline V gene data show CDR1 as MNHEY and CDR2 as SVGAGI. V shed 6 bases and J 4 bases; nucleotides not matched to a gene: 5. The DNA for the CDR3 is TGTGCCAGCAGGGGGACAGCCTTTAATGAAAAACTGTTTTTT. It encodes CASRGTAFNEKLFF.

This rearrangement joins TRBV27 to TRBJ2-3; 9 bases fit TRBD1. Per germline, CDR1 MNHEY and CDR2 SMNVEV (reference sequence). Losses at the gene ends were 5 bases for V and 3 bases for J; bases not matched to a gene: 9. This CDR3 is 16 amino acids long. CDR3 bases: TGTGCCAGCAGTGCAACAGGGGGCCGGAGTACAGATACGCAGTATTTT. Translated: CASSATGGRSTDTQYF.

V gene TRBV7-9 combines with J gene TRBJ2-7; 7 bases align to TRBD1. There are 15 residues in the CDR3. Losses at the gene ends were 6 bases for V and 1 base for J; bases not matched to a gene: 9. The germline gives CDR1 SEHNR, CDR2 FQNEAQ (reference sequence). CDR3: CASRPPGQVSYEQYF. CDR3 sequence (DNA): TGTGCCAGCAGGCCTCCTGGACAGGTTTCCTACGAGCAGTACTTC.

J is TRBJ1-1 and V is TRBV28; tentatively, D is TRBD1 (6 bases). CDR3 length: 13 residues. The germline V gene has CDR1 MDHEN and CDR2 SYDVKM. V was shortened by 5 bases and J by 8 bases, with 15 bases between the two germline ends. CDR3 sequence reads: CASSLQGLGEAFF. In DNA, the CDR3 is TGTGCCAGCAGTCTACAGGGCCTCGGGGAAGCTTTCTTT.

The chain employs TRBV5-4 and TRBJ2-7, with D possibly TRBD1 on 5 matching bases. The V end lost 0 bases, the J end lost 3 bases, and 7 bases lay between the germline ends. This CDR3 contains 13 residues. Germline CDR1 and CDR2: SGHNT and YYREEE (reference sequence). The CDR3 loop reads CASSLAGFYEQYF. Here the CDR3 DNA reads TGTGCCAGCAGCTTGGCAGGGTTCTACGAGCAGTACTTC.

In its sample, this clone was seen a few times. The same CDR3 is also encoded by other DNA sequences in this sample. This chain links TRBV7-9 with TRBJ1-2, with D uncertain. The length of the CDR3 is 13 residues. V lost 0 bases, J lost 5 bases, and 7 bases lay in between. Germline V lookup: CDR1 SEHNR, CDR2 FQNEAQ (reference sequence). CDR3 loop: CASSLAGGYGYTF. CDR3 bases: TGTGCCAGCAGCTTAGCTGGCGGGTATGGCTACACCTTC.

This clone has a single count. The V gene is TRBV7-2, the J gene TRBJ2-5; D is perhaps TRBD2 (7 bases). Germline V CDR1 and CDR2: SGHTA, FQGNSA. V shed 5 bases and J shed 3 bases, with 16 bases lying between them. The CDR3 contains 15 residues. CDR3 bases: TGTGCCAGCAGCCGCCAGGGGCTAGCGGAAGAGACCCAGTACTTC. Residues: CASSRQGLAEETQYF.